One T cell receptor beta chain is described in this entry. Antigen specificity is unknown. The source of the sample is a study of T cells after yellow fever vaccination. Overall study results and limits: Detected again after the booster were most primary-vaccination clones, at about 96% CD4 and 80% to 90% CD8.

Template switching with 5'RACE generated the TCR cDNA and added a universal primer site and UMIs. From the 5' RACE reads, TCRdb called clonotypes with MiXCR, one entry per CDR3 protein. The sample has a few hundred thousand distinct CDR3 sequences, 6.9% seen once; the top ten hold approximately 0.85%. V lost 4 bases to trimming and J lost 15 bases, with 16 bases between them. CDR3 size: 12 residues. The germline CDR1 and CDR2 sequences are SGHDN and FVKESK. Specimen: CD4+ T cells sorted from PBMCs, collected 15 days after the yellow fever booster vaccination. This chain connects TRBV14 to TRBJ2-1; D is possibly TRBD1 (6 bases). This TCR was recovered from a young man who received the YFV17D yellow fever vaccine. The CDR3 DNA is TGTGCCAGCAGCCCGAGCAGGGGATTGAGGTTCTTC. It codes for CASSPSRGLRFF.